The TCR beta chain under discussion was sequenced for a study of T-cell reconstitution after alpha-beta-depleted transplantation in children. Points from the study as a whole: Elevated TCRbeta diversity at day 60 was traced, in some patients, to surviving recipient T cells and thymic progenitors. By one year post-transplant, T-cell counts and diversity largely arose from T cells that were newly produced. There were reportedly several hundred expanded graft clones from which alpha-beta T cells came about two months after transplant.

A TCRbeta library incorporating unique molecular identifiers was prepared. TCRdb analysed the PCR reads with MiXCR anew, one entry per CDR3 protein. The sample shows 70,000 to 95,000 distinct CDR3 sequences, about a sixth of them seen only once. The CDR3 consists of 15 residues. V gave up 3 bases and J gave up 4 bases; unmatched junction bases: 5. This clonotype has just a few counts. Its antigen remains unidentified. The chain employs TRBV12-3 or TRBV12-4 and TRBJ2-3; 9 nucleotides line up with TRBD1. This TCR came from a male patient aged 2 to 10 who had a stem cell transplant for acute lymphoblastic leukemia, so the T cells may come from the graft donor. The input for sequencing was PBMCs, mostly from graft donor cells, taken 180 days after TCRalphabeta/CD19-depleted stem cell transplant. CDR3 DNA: TGTGCCAGCAGTTTCGGGGACAGGGAACCAGATACGCAGTATTTT. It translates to CASSFGDREPDTQYF.